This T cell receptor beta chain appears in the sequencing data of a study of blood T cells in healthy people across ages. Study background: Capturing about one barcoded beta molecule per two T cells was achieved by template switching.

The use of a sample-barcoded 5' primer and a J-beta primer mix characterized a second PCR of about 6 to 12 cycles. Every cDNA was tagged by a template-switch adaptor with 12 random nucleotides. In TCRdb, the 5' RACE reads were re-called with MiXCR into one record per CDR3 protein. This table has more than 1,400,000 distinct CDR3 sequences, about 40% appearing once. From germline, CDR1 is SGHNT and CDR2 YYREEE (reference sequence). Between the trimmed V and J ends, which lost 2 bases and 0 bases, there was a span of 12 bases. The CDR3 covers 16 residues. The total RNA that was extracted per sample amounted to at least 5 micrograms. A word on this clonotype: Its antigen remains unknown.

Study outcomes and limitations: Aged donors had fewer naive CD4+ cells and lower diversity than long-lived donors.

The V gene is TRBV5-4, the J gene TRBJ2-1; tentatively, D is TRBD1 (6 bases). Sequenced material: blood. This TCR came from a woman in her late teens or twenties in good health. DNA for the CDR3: TGTGCCAGCAGCTTAGGACAGCCCTACTCCTACAATGAGCAGTTCTTC. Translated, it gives CASSLGQPYSYNEQFF.